The 27 T cell receptor beta chains below were found in one sample sequenced in a study of vaccination effects on CD4 cells after COVID-19. No antigen is known for these receptors. The assay was immunoSEQ multiplex PCR, and TCRdb's table has in-frame clones only and misses some. Of tens of thousands of clones detected, over 65% appear once; the ten largest clones hold roughly 4%. Viral peptide pools were used in the ViraFEST assay to expand antigen-specific CD4+ T cells, and sequencing came afterward. Between days 9 and 10 of culture, CD4+ T cells were separated out. Absence of prior SARS-CoV-2 infection characterized the vaccine recipients, who showed negative nucleocapsid antibodies. This material consisted of CD4+ T cells from PBMCs cultured with HCoV-OC43 spike peptides, taken before COVID-19 vaccination. The subset denotes: HCoV-OC43 spike overlapping peptide pool stimulation. Receptors were obtained from a human donor who received a COVID-19 vaccine.

This clone was picked up one time. The chain joins TRBV29-1 to TRBJ1-4, with 11 bases fitting TRBD1. V lost 6 bases, J lost 2 bases, and 11 bases stayed unmatched. The CDR3 totals 17 residues. Germline V gene lookup returns CDR1 SQVTM and CDR2 ANQGSEA. The CDR3 DNA follows: TGCAGCGTGTCGGACAGGGGGCGCGGGGTGACTAATGAAAAACTGTTTTTT. Its protein product is CSVSDRGRGVTNEKLFF.

The chain uses TRBV10-1 and TRBJ2-1; 7 nucleotides align to TRBD2. In germline, CDR1 is WNHNN, CDR2 SYGVQD (reference sequence). CDR3 length equals 16 residues. The V segment lost 0 bases and the J segment 0 bases; nucleotides outside the gene matches: 2. In DNA, the CDR3 is TGCGCCAGCAGTGAGTCGGGGGGGTACTCCTACAATGAGCAGTTCTTC. Its translation is CASSESGGYSYNEQFF.

CDR3 protein: CASSRNGRPSTDTQYF. CDR3 nucleotides: TGTGCCAGTAGTCGAAATGGGCGACCTAGCACAGATACGCAGTATTTT. The chain employs TRBV19 and TRBJ2-3; D remains unclear. V was trimmed by 5 bases and J by 0 bases, leaving 15 bases between them. Germline CDR1 reads LNHDA; CDR2 reads SQIVND (reference sequence). The CDR3 totals 16 residues.

This rearrangement joins TRBV27 to TRBJ2-7, with a possible D match to TRBD1 (6 bases). Trimming shortened V by 1 base and J by 4 bases, and 11 bases separated the two germline ends. The CDR3 is made up of 14 amino acids. Germline V CDR1 and CDR2: MNHEY, SMNVEV (reference sequence). CDR3: CASSLCGGVYEQYV. The CDR3 region has the DNA TGTGCCAGCAGTTTATGTGGGGGCGTATACGAGCAGTACGTC.

The chain couples TRBV10-2 to TRBJ1-1; 7 bases fit TRBD1. The V and J ends lost 7 bases and 1 base, in that order; junction bases with no gene match: 3. CDR1 is WSHSY, CDR2 SAAADI, per germline. This CDR3 spans 13 amino acids. The CDR3 region has the DNA TGCGCCAGCATGACAGGGACGAACACTGAAGCTTTCTTT. It specifies CASMTGTNTEAFF.

The genes are TRBV9 and TRBJ2-3; TRBD1 agrees at 9 bases. The CDR3 extends over 15 amino acids. V gave up 4 bases and J gave up 3 bases; unmatched junction bases: 6. Germline V gene sequence: CDR1 SGDLS, CDR2 YYNGEE. The CDR3 here is CASSPRDRVTDTQYF. The CDR3 DNA is TGTGCCAGCAGCCCCCGGGACAGGGTAACAGATACGCAGTATTTT.

The rearrangement uses TRBV7-9 and TRBJ2-6; 10 nucleotides agree with TRBD1. With V trimmed by 5 bases and J by 2 bases, 6 bases remained unmatched. Germline-derived CDR1 and CDR2 are SEHNR and FQNEAQ (reference sequence). The CDR3 totals 17 residues. CDR3 loop: CASSISGTGAGANVLTF. The DNA for the CDR3 is TGTGCCAGCAGCATCTCCGGGACAGGGGCTGGGGCCAACGTCCTGACTTTC.

The rearrangement joins TRBV29-1 to TRBJ2-2, with D maybe TRBD2 (6 bases). Germline values: CDR1 SQVTM, CDR2 ANQGSEA. This CDR3 comprises 16 residues. Deletions cut 6 bases from V and 1 base from J, with 18 bases between. CDR3 residues: CSVTKIAAGNTGELFF. The CDR3 DNA reads as TGCAGCGTGACTAAGATAGCGGCCGGGAACACCGGGGAGCTGTTTTTT.

J is TRBJ1-4 and V is TRBV10-2, with D unclear. V lost 3 bases to trimming and J lost 7 bases, with 9 bases between them. Germline loops: CDR1 WSHSY, CDR2 SAAADI. This CDR3 spans 13 amino acids. CDR3 loop: CASSEGGLEKLFF. Here the CDR3 DNA reads TGCGCCAGCAGTGAAGGAGGACTTGAAAAACTGTTTTTT.

The chain joins TRBV9 to TRBJ2-5; either TRBD1 or TRBD2 may fit D (6 bases each). Between the trimmed V and J ends, which lost 0 bases and 5 bases, there was a span of 11 bases. This CDR3 has 14 amino acids. The germline V gene has CDR1 SGDLS and CDR2 YYNGEE. The CDR3 loop reads CASSVEGGGETQYF. The CDR3 DNA reads as TGTGCCAGCAGCGTAGAGGGGGGTGGGGAGACCCAGTACTTC.

This rearrangement joins TRBV9 to TRBJ2-2, with no clear D. Trimming removed 4 bases at V and 4 bases at J, with 8 bases between. This CDR3 spans 13 amino acids. Germline values: CDR1 SGDLS, CDR2 YYNGEE. The CDR3 coding sequence is TGTGCCAGCAGCCCCCGGGCCACCGGGGAGCTGTTTTTT. Amino acid sequence: CASSPRATGELFF.

This chain joins TRBV4-1 and TRBJ2-3; possible D gene TRBD2, 7 bases. The V end was cut by 4 bases, the J end by 6 bases, with 17 bases between. Germline V gene data show CDR1 as MGHRA and CDR2 as YSYEKL. The CDR3 length is 15 residues. The CDR3 DNA reads TGCGCCAGCAGCCGAGCGGGGACAAAAGGGGATACGCAGTATTTT. Its protein product is CASSRAGTKGDTQYF.

This clone was seen a handful of times. The chain links TRBV11-3 to TRBJ2-1, with a possible D match to TRBD2 (5 bases). Per the germline V gene, CDR1 is SGHNT and CDR2 is YENEEA. This CDR3 contains 14 residues. The V end was cut by 2 bases, the J end by 5 bases, with 10 bases between. DNA of the CDR3: TGTGCCAGCAGCTTACTAGCCAGGAACAATGAGCAGTTCTTC. Translated, it gives CASSLLARNNEQFF.

With regard to this clone: The sample has other DNA sequences that encode this CDR3 too. This chain connects TRBV5-5 to TRBJ2-7, with D perhaps being TRBD1 or TRBD2 (5 bases each). CDR3 length: 14 residues. V dropped 4 bases and J dropped 3 bases, with 14 bases sitting between them. Germline V gene lookup returns CDR1 SGHKS and CDR2 YYEKEE (reference sequence). The CDR3 reads CASSRAGTGYEQYV. The CDR3, as DNA: TGTGCCAGCAGCCGGGCAGGGACCGGCTACGAGCAGTACGTC.

This rearrangement joins TRBV3-1 (or the pseudogene TRBV3-2) to TRBJ1-2; a possible D gene is TRBD1 (6 bases). In germline, CDR1 is LGHDT, CDR2 YNNKEL (reference sequence). The ends were cut back, 7 bases at V and 4 bases at J, with 19 bases in the middle. The CDR3 runs to 15 residues. The CDR3 region is CASTGSGDNAYGYTF. CDR3 nucleotides: TGTGCCAGCACCGGGTCCGGGGACAACGCCTATGGCTACACCTTC.

The V gene is TRBV30, the J gene TRBJ2-2, with TRBD1 as a possible D gene (5 bases). Per germline, CDR1 GTSNPN and CDR2 SVGIG (reference sequence). The CDR3 is made up of 15 amino acids. Trimming removed 2 bases from V and 1 base from J, with 11 bases in between. CDR3 residues: CAWSKGSVNTGELFF. CDR3 nucleotides: TGTGCCTGGAGTAAGGGGTCCGTGAACACCGGGGAGCTGTTTTTT.

This clone was detected a few times. The chain carries TRBV15 and TRBJ1-4; TRBD1 might be the D (5 bases). Trimming removed 8 bases at V and 8 bases at J, with 15 bases between. Germline CDR1 reads LNHNV; CDR2 reads YYDKDF (reference sequence). There are 13 residues in the CDR3. The CDR3 DNA reads TGTGCCACCTCCGGGACCGGAGGGGAAAAACTGTTTTTT. Amino acids: CATSGTGGEKLFF. The whole variable domain, filled in from reference TRBV15 and TRBJ1-4, reads DAMVIQNPRYQVTQFGKPVTLSCSQTLNHNVMYWYQQKSSQAPKLLFHYYDKDFNNEADTPDNFQSRRPNTSFCFLDIRSPGLGDTAMYLCATSGTGGEKLFFGSGTQLSVL.

The chain joins TRBV5-1 to TRBJ1-1, with D possibly TRBD1 on 6 matching bases. Germline values: CDR1 SGHRS, CDR2 YFSETQ. V was clipped by 4 bases and J by 0 bases, with 16 bases between them. The CDR3 length is 16 residues. The CDR3 bases are TGCGCCAGCAGCAACACAGGGCTAAACATGAACACTGAAGCTTTCTTT. As protein: CASSNTGLNMNTEAFF. Supplemented by reference TRBV5-1 and TRBJ1-1, the full variable domain reads KAGVTQTPRYLIKTRGQQVTLSCSPISGHRSVSWYQQTPGQGLQFLFEYFSETQRNKGNFPGRFSGRQFSNSRSEMNVSTLELGDSALYLCASSNTGLNMNTEAFFGQGTRLTVV.

The chain has TRBV11-2 and TRBJ1-1, with D uncertain. The V and J ends lost 1 base and 5 bases respectively, with 17 bases between them. Germline V CDR1 and CDR2: SGHAT, FQNNGV. There are 16 residues in the CDR3. The CDR3 DNA sequence: TGTGCCAGCAGCTTAGGTTTCGTGGGAGTCCGGACTGAAGCTTTCTTT. Translation: CASSLGFVGVRTEAFF.

The V call is TRBV19, the J call TRBJ2-3; D might be TRBD1 or TRBD2, each matching 5 bases. The CDR3 spans 14 residues. V was cut by 2 bases and J by 5 bases, with 11 bases left in between. In germline, CDR1 is LNHDA, CDR2 SQIVND (reference sequence). CDR3: CASSIWGSGDTQYF. CDR3 in DNA: TGTGCCAGTAGTATATGGGGGTCGGGAGATACGCAGTATTTT.

The chain joins TRBV4-1 to TRBJ2-6; unclear D gene. Between the trimmed V and J ends, which lost 5 bases and 0 bases, there was a span of 11 bases. The CDR3 spans 16 residues. Germline V CDR1 and CDR2: MGHRA, YSYEKL. CDR3 coding DNA: TGCGCCAGCAGCGTAAGCTCGGTCTCTGGGGCCAACGTCCTGACTTTC. Encoded protein: CASSVSSVSGANVLTF.

This clone has more than one count but fewer than ten. The chain has TRBV4-3 and TRBJ1-1; possibly TRBD1 for D (5 bases). V gave up 3 bases and J gave up 1 base, with 6 bases separating them. This CDR3 has 13 residues. Germline values: CDR1 LGHNA, CDR2 YSLEER. The CDR3, as DNA: TGCGCCAGCAGCCATCAGGGGAACACTGAAGCTTTCTTT. Its translation is CASSHQGNTEAFF.

The chain couples TRBV25-1 to TRBJ1-1; D gene uncertain. Germline V lookup: CDR1 MGHDK, CDR2 SYGVNS. This CDR3 contains 16 residues. The V and J ends lost 8 bases and 6 bases respectively, with 25 bases between them. CDR3 sequence reads: CASDHAGIPDGAEAFF. The CDR3 DNA reads TGTGCCAGCGACCATGCCGGGATTCCGGACGGCGCTGAAGCTTTCTTT.

This clone has just a few counts. This chain uses TRBV7-3 with TRBJ2-1, with TRBD2 identical over 12 bases. This CDR3 is built from 15 residues. The junction had 3 bases not matched to a gene; V was cut back by 5 bases and J by 4 bases. CDR1 SGHTA and CDR2 FQGTGA come from the germline V gene. The CDR3 region is CASSRGLAGYNEQFF. The CDR3 DNA sequence: TGTGCCAGCAGCAGAGGACTAGCGGGGTACAATGAGCAGTTCTTC. The full variable domain, completed using reference TRBV7-3 and TRBJ2-1, is GAGVSQTPSNKVTEKGKYVELRCDPISGHTALYWYRQSLGQGPEFLIYFQGTGAADDSGLPNDRFFAVRPEGSVSTLKIQRTERGDSAVYLCASSRGLAGYNEQFFGPGTRLTVL.

The table lists this clone with a few counts. The rearrangement links TRBV7-3 to TRBJ1-6; D is unresolved. The V end lost 5 bases, the J end lost 11 bases, and 13 bases lay between the germline ends. The CDR3 loop spans 13 amino acids. Germline assignment: CDR1 SGHTA and CDR2 FQGTGA. The CDR3 nucleotides read TGTGCCAGCAGCCCTGTTTCGGGGACACCCCTCCACTTT. Protein: CASSPVSGTPLHF.

The table lists this clone with a few counts. The gene calls are TRBV7-2 and TRBJ2-7, with D perhaps matching TRBD2 (5 bases). The ends were cut back, 2 bases at V and 1 base at J, with 18 bases in the middle. This CDR3 is built from 17 residues. CDR1 and CDR2 from the germline V gene are SGHTA and FQGNSA. The CDR3 DNA is TGTGCCAGCAGCTTAAGGGCAGCGAGGGAACAATCCTACGAGCAGTACGTC. Its translation is CASSLRAAREQSYEQYV.

V is TRBV7-2 and J is TRBJ2-3; maybe TRBD1 (6 bases). V shed 6 bases and J shed 4 bases, with 8 bases lying between them. Per germline, CDR1 SGHTA and CDR2 FQGNSA. The CDR3 loop spans 12 amino acids. Here the CDR3 reads CASSSGADTQYF. As DNA, the CDR3 is TGTGCCAGCAGTTCAGGGGCAGATACGCAGTATTTT.